The entry below gives a single TCR beta chain sequence along with its context. Primers included in the PCR were 60 Vbeta and 13 Jbeta primers. TCRdb's table, derived via immunoSEQ multiplex PCR, lists solely in-frame clones and lacks some. The repertoire includes 150,000 to 200,000 clones, about four fifths of them detected once, and just under 3% sits in the top ten. The CDR3 has 14 amino acids. Germline CDR1 is SGHTA and CDR2 is FQGTGA. The V end was cut by 6 bases, the J end by 1 base, with 9 bases between. The data were obtained in a study of cytomegalovirus exposure and HLA in healthy donors. Sequenced sample: PBMCs. This sequence joins TRBV7-3 and TRBJ2-2; a possible D gene is TRBD2 (6 bases). The TCR was taken from a male donor in good health and CMV-seronegative. The CDR3 DNA follows: TGTGCCAGCAGTAATAGCGGGAACACCGGGGAGCTGTTTTTT. This gives the protein CASSNSGNTGELFF. The variable domain in full, completed from reference TRBV7-3 and TRBJ2-2, reads GAGVSQTPSNKVTEKGKYVELRCDPISGHTALYWYRQSLGQGPEFLIYFQGTGAADDSGLPNDRFFAVRPEGSVSTLKIQRTERGDSAVYLCASSNSGNTGELFFGEGSRLTVL.